This record concerns one T cell receptor beta chain sequence. The data stem from a study of cytomegalovirus exposure and HLA in healthy donors. Both 60 Vbeta primers and 13 Jbeta primers went into the PCR. Assay: immunoSEQ multiplex PCR; the TCRdb copy retains only in-frame clones and omits some. This sample carries about 120,000 clones, around 65% of them seen once, and the ten largest clones take about 1.6%. The source is a man aged 18 to 29 in good health and CMV-seronegative. Sequenced: PBMCs.

The CDR3: CASSFDRINSPLHF. In DNA form, the CDR3 reads TGTGCCAGCAGCTTTGACAGGATCAATTCACCCCTCCACTTT. The J gene is TRBJ1-6, the V gene TRBV5-4; tentative D call: TRBD1 (6 bases). V gave up 2 bases and J gave up 7 bases, with 10 bases separating them. This CDR3 is 14 amino acids long. CDR1 SGHNT and CDR2 YYREEE come from the germline V gene (reference sequence).